The clone carrying this T cell receptor beta chain was counted only a few times. This sample is part of a study of T cells after yellow fever vaccination. MiXCR, applied by TCRdb to the 5' RACE reads, yields one record per CDR3 protein. This sample has 150,000 to 200,000 distinct CDR3 sequences, with around 9% found just once. Germline CDR1 reads LNHNV; CDR2 reads YYDKDF (reference sequence). Trimming took 2 bases from V and 5 from J, leaving 13 bases between them. The CDR3 runs 15 residues. This chain joins TRBV15 and TRBJ2-1; perhaps TRBD1 as D (6 bases). The specimen comprised CD8+ T cells sorted from PBMCs, sampled 45 days after the yellow fever booster vaccination. This TCR derives from a man younger than 35 who received the YFV17D yellow fever vaccine. CDR3 amino acids: CATSRYRTEHNEQFF. The CDR3 nucleotides are TGTGCCACCAGCAGATATCGGACAGAACACAATGAGCAGTTCTTC. The full variable domain, rest sourced from reference TRBV15 and TRBJ2-1, is DAMVIQNPRYQVTQFGKPVTLSCSQTLNHNVMYWYQQKSSQAPKLLFHYYDKDFNNEADTPDNFQSRRPNTSFCFLDIRSPGLGDTAMYLCATSRYRTEHNEQFFGPGTRLTVL.